This TCR beta chain was sequenced in a study of T cell responses to AZD1222 COVID-19 vaccine. Method: immunoSEQ multiplex PCR; TCRdb's copy keeps in-frame clones and lacks some. The sample has 180,000 or so clones; over 90% are singletons. CDR3 length: 13 residues. CDR1 and CDR2 (germline): SGHDT, YYEEEE. V was cut by 3 bases and J by 7 bases, with 11 bases left in between. Points on this clone: The antigen remains undetermined.

The study, taken as a whole, reports: There were mostly white British donors and more females than males, and clonal diversity was possibly underestimated. With two AZD1222 doses given, Spike-specific TCR breadth and depth both rose.

This receptor was identified in an adult who received the AZD1222 COVID-19 vaccine. The rearrangement uses TRBV5-6 and TRBJ1-5; possibly TRBD1 for D (6 bases). Here the sequenced sample was peripheral blood, taken 28 days after the second AZD1222 dose. The CDR3 DNA is TGTGCCAGCAGCTCCCAAGGGGGACAGCCCCAGCATTTT. It specifies CASSSQGGQPQHF.